These T cell receptor beta chains were read from a single sample in a study of blood T cells in healthy people across ages. MiXCR, run by TCRdb on the 5' RACE reads, gives a single entry per CDR3 protein. The sample yields roughly 1,100,000 distinct CDR3 sequences, around 27% seen once. The data also belong to a second study, concerning T cells of mothers and their children.

The sample taken for sequencing was blood. The source of these receptors is a girl aged 2-10 years in good health. Each CDR3 is given with its conserved first and last residue. Fields, in order: D gene, J gene, V gene, clone size, CDR3 protein, CDR3 DNA. A D gene is named only where the DNA matches it firmly. Part of the rows lack a size; the others show once, few, many or a class for expanded clones.

>TRBD2|TRBJ2-1|TRBV28|-
CASSLGGRLASEQFF
TGTGCCAGCAGTTTAGGTGGTCGACTAGCCAGTGAGCAGTTCTTC
>-|TRBJ2-4|TRBV12-3/TRBV12-4|-
CASSPLILAKNIQYF
TGTGCCAGCAGTCCCTTAATTTTAGCCAAAAACATTCAGTACTTC
>TRBD1|TRBJ2-5|TRBV5-1|-
CASSLFITGDGETQYF
TGCGCCAGCAGCCTTTTTATTACAGGGGATGGAGAGACCCAGTACTTC
>TRBD2|TRBJ2-2|TRBV20-1|-
CSATSGITGELFF
TGCAGTGCTACTAGCGGGATTACCGGGGAGCTGTTTTTT
>TRBD1|TRBJ2-1|TRBV7-9|-
CASSLPQGNEQFF
TGTGCCAGCAGCTTACCACAGGGGAATGAGCAGTTCTTC
>-|TRBJ1-2|TRBV3-1|-
CASSQMEDGYIF
TGTGCCAGCAGCCAAATGGAGGATGGCTACATCTTC
>-|TRBJ2-6|TRBV29-1|-
CSANQGTSGANVLTF
TGCAGCGCCAACCAGGGGACCTCTGGGGCCAACGTCCTGACTTTC
>TRBD1|TRBJ1-4|TRBV28|-
CASTGRDSVYTTNEKLFF
TGTGCCAGCACCGGCCGGGACAGTGTTTATACAACTAATGAAAAACTGTTTTTT
>-|TRBJ2-7|TRBV25-1|-
CASSELKGSYEQYF
TGTGCCAGCAGTGAATTAAAGGGCTCCTACGAGCAGTACTTC
>-|TRBJ2-5|TRBV29-1|-
CSVVFGGGLQETQYF
TGCAGCGTTGTATTCGGTGGGGGGCTTCAAGAGACCCAGTACTTC
>-|TRBJ2-5|TRBV5-1|-
CASSLAVYASEETRYF
TGCGCCAGCAGCTTGGCGGTTTATGCGAGTGAAGAGACCCGGTACTTC
>TRBD1|TRBJ1-2|TRBV10-3|-
CAIGDRGPTYGYTF
TGTGCCATCGGAGACAGGGGGCCTACCTATGGCTACACCTTC
>-|TRBJ1-1|TRBV6-6|-
CASSWGGVSTEAFF
TGTGCCAGCAGTTGGGGGGGGGTGAGCACTGAAGCTTTCTTT
>-|TRBJ1-1|TRBV7-2|few
CASSPYGDGKTEAFF
TGTGCCAGCAGCCCCTATGGGGACGGGAAGACTGAAGCTTTCTTT
>-|TRBJ1-2|TRBV29-1|-
CSVATVAKGYTF
TGCAGCGTCGCGACAGTGGCCAAGGGCTACACCTTC
>-|TRBJ2-1|TRBV7-8|few
CASSLEAVSSYNEQFF
TGTGCCAGCAGCTTAGAAGCGGTAAGCTCCTACAATGAGCAGTTCTTC
>-|TRBJ2-1|TRBV20-1|few
CSVVGPGRRAQFF
TGCAGTGTAGTGGGCCCAGGACGTCGGGCGCAGTTCTTC
>-|TRBJ1-1|TRBV12-3/TRBV12-4|-
CASRAWQSMNTEAFF
TGTGCCAGCCGCGCTTGGCAGTCGATGAACACTGAAGCTTTCTTT
>-|TRBJ2-1|TRBV7-2|-
CASSDQAASSYNEQFF
TGTGCCAGCAGCGATCAGGCGGCGAGCTCCTACAATGAGCAGTTCTTC
>TRBD2|TRBJ2-7|TRBV28|-
CASSPRSTSGRYQQYF
TGTGCCAGCAGCCCTAGGAGCACTAGCGGGAGGTACCAGCAGTACTTC
>TRBD1|TRBJ1-4|TRBV10-2|few
CASSAKTGGNEKLFF
TGCGCCAGCAGTGCTAAAACAGGGGGCAATGAAAAACTGTTTTTT
>-|TRBJ1-4|TRBV27|many
CASSSPREKLFF
TGTGCCAGCAGTTCACCTAGGGAAAAACTGTTTTTT
>-|TRBJ2-7|TRBV11-2|few
CASSLVSGHTNEQYF
TGTGCCAGCAGCTTAGTATCTGGACATACAAACGAGCAGTACTTC
>TRBD2|TRBJ2-1|TRBV24-1|few
CATSDNQYTSGSRGEQFF
TGTGCCACCAGTGACAATCAATATACTAGCGGGAGTAGGGGTGAGCAGTTCTTC
>TRBD2|TRBJ2-5|TRBV11-2|few
CASSSDWTSEETQYF
TGTGCCAGCAGTTCAGACTGGACTAGCGAAGAGACCCAGTACTTC
>-|TRBJ2-5|TRBV7-8|few
CASDGGQNLQETQYF
TGTGCCAGCGACGGGGGACAAAATCTACAAGAGACCCAGTACTTC
>TRBD2|TRBJ2-1|TRBV4-3|-
CASSQAHGGGNEQFF
TGCGCCAGCAGCCAAGCTCACGGGGGAGGGAATGAGCAGTTCTTC
>-|TRBJ2-7|TRBV28|once
CASRPTGGVSEQYF
TGTGCCAGCAGACCTACAGGGGGGGTAAGCGAGCAGTACTTC
>-|TRBJ2-1|TRBV11-1|many
CASHAPGYNEQFF
TGTGCCAGTCACGCCCCGGGGTACAATGAGCAGTTCTTC
>-|TRBJ2-5|TRBV11-3|few
CASSLAGSVTQYF
TGTGCCAGCAGCTTAGCCGGTTCTGTGACCCAGTACTTC
>-|TRBJ2-7|TRBV7-9|-
CASGMSDGTYEQYF
TGTGCCAGCGGGATGTCGGACGGGACCTACGAGCAGTACTTC
>TRBD1|TRBJ2-1|TRBV12-5|few
CASGPGGLEQFF
TGTGCTAGTGGACCAGGGGGTCTTGAGCAGTTCTTC
>TRBD2|TRBJ2-7|TRBV27|few
CASSLVGSGTNEQYF
TGTGCCAGCAGTTTAGTCGGTAGCGGGACCAACGAGCAGTACTTC
>-|TRBJ2-3|TRBV4-3|-
CASSQDFASKDTQYF
TGCGCCAGCAGCCAAGATTTTGCGAGCAAGGATACGCAGTATTTT
>-|TRBJ2-4|TRBV20-1|few
CSARDIAFGGAEGNIQYF
TGCAGTGCTAGAGATATTGCGTTTGGAGGGGCGGAGGGTAACATTCAGTACTTC
>-|TRBJ2-5|TRBV6-5|few
CASSYAWGGSEETQYF
TGTGCCAGCAGTTACGCGTGGGGTGGGTCGGAAGAGACCCAGTACTTC
>-|TRBJ2-1|TRBV27|-
CASRNNNEQFF
TGTGCCAGCAGAAACAACAATGAGCAGTTCTTC
>-|TRBJ1-2|TRBV20-1|-
CSAREEGANYGYTF
TGCAGTGCTAGAGAAGAGGGAGCTAACTATGGCTACACCTTC
>TRBD2|TRBJ2-3|TRBV20-1|few
CSASSRREGDTQYF
TGCAGTGCTAGCTCAAGGCGGGAGGGAGATACGCAGTATTTT
>TRBD2|TRBJ2-7|TRBV7-8|-
CASSLAGRGYEQYF
TGTGCCAGCAGCTTAGCGGGGAGGGGATACGAGCAGTACTTC
>TRBD2|TRBJ2-5|TRBV7-8|few
CASSLGEGLHQETQYF
TGTGCCAGCAGCTTAGGGGAGGGACTACACCAAGAGACCCAGTACTTC
>TRBD1|TRBJ2-1|TRBV2|few
CASKAGGNYNEQFF
TGTGCCAGCAAGGCAGGGGGTAATTACAATGAGCAGTTCTTC
>-|TRBJ1-1|TRBV4-3|-
CASSQGNENTEAFF
TGCGCCAGCAGCCAAGGCAATGAGAACACTGAAGCTTTCTTT
>TRBD2|TRBJ2-7|TRBV7-2|-
CASSSQRGPYEQYF
TGTGCCAGCAGCTCCCAGCGGGGGCCCTACGAGCAGTACTTC
>-|TRBJ2-7|TRBV20-1|-
CSAPYGVPPEQYF
TGCAGTGCCCCCTACGGGGTTCCCCCCGAGCAGTACTTC
>-|TRBJ1-6|TRBV6-6|-
CASSPGTLNSPLHF
TGTGCCAGCAGCCCCGGGACATTAAATTCACCCCTCCACTTT
>TRBD1|TRBJ1-2|TRBV12-3/TRBV12-4|-
CASSLSPGTGVGYTF
TGTGCCAGCAGTTTAAGCCCTGGGACAGGGGTAGGCTACACCTTC
>-|TRBJ2-2|TRBV11-2|-
CASSLVYTGELFF
TGTGCCAGCAGCTTAGTTTACACCGGGGAGCTGTTTTTT
>TRBD1|TRBJ2-1|TRBV29-1|-
CSVEEDRGPFEQFF
TGCAGCGTTGAAGAGGACAGGGGGCCGTTTGAGCAGTTCTTC
>-|TRBJ1-1|TRBV4-3|-
CASSQDRFSPNTEAFF
TGCGCCAGCAGCCAAGATAGATTCAGCCCGAACACTGAAGCTTTCTTT